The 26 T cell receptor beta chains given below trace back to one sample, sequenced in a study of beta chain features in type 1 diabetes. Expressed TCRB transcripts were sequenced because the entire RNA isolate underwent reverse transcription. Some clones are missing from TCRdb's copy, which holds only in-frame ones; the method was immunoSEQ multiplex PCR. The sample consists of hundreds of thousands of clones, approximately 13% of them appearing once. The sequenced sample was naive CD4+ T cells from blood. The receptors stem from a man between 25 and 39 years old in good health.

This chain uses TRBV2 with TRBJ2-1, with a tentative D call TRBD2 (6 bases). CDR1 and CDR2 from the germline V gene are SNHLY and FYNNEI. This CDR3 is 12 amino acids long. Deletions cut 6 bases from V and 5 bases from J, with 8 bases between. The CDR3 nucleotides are TGTGCCAGCAGCGGACTAAACAATGAGCAGTTCTTC. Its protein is CASSGLNNEQFF.

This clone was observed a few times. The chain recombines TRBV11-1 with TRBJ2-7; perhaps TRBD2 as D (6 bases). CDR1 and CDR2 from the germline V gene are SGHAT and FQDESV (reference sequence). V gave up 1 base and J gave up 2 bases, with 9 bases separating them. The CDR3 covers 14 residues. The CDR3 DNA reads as TGTGCCAGCAGCTTAGACCGGGAGACCTACGAGCAGTACGTC. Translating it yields CASSLDRETYEQYV.

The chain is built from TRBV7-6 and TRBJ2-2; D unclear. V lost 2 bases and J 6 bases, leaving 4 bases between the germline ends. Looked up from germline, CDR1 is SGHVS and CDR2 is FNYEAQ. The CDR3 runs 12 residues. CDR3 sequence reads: CASSLFPGELFF. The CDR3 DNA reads TGTGCCAGCAGCTTATTTCCCGGGGAGCTGTTTTTT.

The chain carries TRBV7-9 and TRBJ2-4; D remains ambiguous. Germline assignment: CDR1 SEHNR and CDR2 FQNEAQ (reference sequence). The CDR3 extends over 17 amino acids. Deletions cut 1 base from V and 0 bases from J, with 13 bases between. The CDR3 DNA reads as TGTGCCAGCAGCTTAGTTTTAGGTTTGCTAGCCAAAAACATTCAGTACTTC. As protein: CASSLVLGLLAKNIQYF.

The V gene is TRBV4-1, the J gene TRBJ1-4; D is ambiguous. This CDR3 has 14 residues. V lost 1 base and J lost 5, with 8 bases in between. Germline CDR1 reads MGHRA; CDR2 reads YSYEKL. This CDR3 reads CASSQVAGNEKLFF. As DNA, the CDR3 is TGCGCCAGCAGCCAAGTGGCGGGGAATGAAAAACTGTTTTTT.

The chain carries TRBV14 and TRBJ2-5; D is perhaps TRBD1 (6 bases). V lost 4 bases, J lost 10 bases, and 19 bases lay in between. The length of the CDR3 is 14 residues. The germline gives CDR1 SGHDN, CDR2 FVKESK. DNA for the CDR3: TGTGCCAGCAGCCGAATCGGACAGAACAGGGACCAGTACTTC. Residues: CASSRIGQNRDQYF.

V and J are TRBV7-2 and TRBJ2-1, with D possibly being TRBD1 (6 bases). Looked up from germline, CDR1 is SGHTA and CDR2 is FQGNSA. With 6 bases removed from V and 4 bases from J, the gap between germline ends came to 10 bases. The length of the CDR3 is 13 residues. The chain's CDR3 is CASRSTGYNEQFF. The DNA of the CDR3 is TGTGCCAGCAGGTCTACAGGGTACAATGAGCAGTTCTTC.

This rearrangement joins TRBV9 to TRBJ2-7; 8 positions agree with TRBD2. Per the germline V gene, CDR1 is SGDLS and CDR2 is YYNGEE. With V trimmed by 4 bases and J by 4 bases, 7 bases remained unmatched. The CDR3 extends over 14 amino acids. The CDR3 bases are TGTGCCAGCAGCCCAATTGCGGGGGGTTACGAGCAGTACTTC. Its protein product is CASSPIAGGYEQYF.

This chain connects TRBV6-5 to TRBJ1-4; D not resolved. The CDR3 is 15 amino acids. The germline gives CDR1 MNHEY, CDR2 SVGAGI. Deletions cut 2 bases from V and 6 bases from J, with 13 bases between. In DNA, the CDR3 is TGTGCCAGCAGTTACAGCGTCGGCACCTATGAAAAACTGTTTTTT. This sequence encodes CASSYSVGTYEKLFF.

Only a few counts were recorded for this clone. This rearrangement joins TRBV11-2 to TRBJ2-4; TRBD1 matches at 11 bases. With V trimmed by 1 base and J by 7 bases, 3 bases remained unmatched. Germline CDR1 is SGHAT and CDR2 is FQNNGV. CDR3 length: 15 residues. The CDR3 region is CASSLVGQGVNIQYF. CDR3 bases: TGTGCCAGCAGCTTAGTGGGACAGGGGGTGAACATTCAGTACTTC. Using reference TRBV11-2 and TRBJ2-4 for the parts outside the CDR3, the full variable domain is EAGVAQSPRYKIIEKRQSVAFWCNPISGHATLYWYQQILGQGPKLLIQFQNNGVVDDSQLPKDRFSAERLKGVDSTLKIQPAKLEDSAVYLCASSLVGQGVNIQYFGAGTRLSVL.

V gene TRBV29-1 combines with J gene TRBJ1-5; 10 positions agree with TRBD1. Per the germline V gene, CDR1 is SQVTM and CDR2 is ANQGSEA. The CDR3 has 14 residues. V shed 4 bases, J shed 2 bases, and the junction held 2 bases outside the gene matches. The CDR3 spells CSVGDRGGNQPQHF. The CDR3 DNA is TGCAGCGTTGGGGACAGGGGAGGCAATCAGCCCCAGCATTTT.

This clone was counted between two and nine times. CDR3 loop: CASSGAGEETQYF. In DNA, the CDR3 is TGTGCCAGCAGCGGGGCAGGGGAGGAGACCCAGTACTTC. This chain links TRBV21-1 with TRBJ2-5; whether TRBD1, the table's D call, matches the DNA was not checked. TRBV21-1 is labeled a pseudogene. The CDR3 runs 13 residues.

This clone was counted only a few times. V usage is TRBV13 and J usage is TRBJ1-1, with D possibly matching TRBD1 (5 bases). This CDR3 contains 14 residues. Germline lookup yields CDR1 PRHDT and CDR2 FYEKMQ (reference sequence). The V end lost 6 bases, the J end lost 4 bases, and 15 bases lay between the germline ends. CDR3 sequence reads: CASSRKTARTEAFF. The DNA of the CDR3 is TGTGCCAGCAGTCGCAAGACAGCCCGCACTGAAGCTTTCTTT.

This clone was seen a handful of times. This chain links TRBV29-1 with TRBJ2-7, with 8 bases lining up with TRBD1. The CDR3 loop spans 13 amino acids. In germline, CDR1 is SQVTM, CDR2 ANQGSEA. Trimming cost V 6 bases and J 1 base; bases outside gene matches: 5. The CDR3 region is CSVARQGSYEQYF. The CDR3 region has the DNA TGCAGCGTCGCCAGACAGGGGTCCTACGAGCAGTACTTC.

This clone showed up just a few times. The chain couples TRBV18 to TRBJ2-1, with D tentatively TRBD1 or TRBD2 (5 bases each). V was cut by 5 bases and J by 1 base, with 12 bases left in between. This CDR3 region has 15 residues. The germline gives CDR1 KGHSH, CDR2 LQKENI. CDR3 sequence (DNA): TGTGCCAGCTCAATCGGGACGGATTCCTACAATGAGCAGTTCTTC. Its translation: CASSIGTDSYNEQFF.

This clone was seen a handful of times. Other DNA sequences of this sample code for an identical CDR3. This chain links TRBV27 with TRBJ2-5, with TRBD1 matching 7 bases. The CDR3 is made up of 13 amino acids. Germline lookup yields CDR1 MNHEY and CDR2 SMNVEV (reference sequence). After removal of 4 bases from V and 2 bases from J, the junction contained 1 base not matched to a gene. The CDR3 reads CASSWTGQETQYF. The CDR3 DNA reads TGTGCCAGCAGTTGGACAGGTCAAGAGACCCAGTACTTC.

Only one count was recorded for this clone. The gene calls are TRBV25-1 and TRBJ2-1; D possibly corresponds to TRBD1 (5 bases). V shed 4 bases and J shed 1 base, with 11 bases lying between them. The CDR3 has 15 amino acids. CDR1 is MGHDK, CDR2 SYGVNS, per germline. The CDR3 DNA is TGTGCCAGCAGTGCAAGGGGTCCATCCTACAATGAGCAGTTCTTC. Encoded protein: CASSARGPSYNEQFF.

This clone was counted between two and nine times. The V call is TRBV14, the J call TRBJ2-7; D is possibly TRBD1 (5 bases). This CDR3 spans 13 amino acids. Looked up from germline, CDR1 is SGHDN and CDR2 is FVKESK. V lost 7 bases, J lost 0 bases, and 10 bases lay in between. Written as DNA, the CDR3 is TGTGCCAGCAATTCAGGGTTCTCCTACGAGCAGTACTTC. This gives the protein CASNSGFSYEQYF.

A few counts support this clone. The DNA for the CDR3 is TGCGCCAGCAGCCGGTTCGCCCTTGCGGGGGGGAACAATGAGCAGTTCTTC. It specifies CASSRFALAGGNNEQFF. J is TRBJ2-1 and V is TRBV4-1, with 9 bases identical to TRBD2. The CDR3 consists of 17 residues. V trimming: 4 bases; J trimming: 5 bases; junction bases outside the gene matches: 12. Germline CDR1 is MGHRA and CDR2 is YSYEKL.

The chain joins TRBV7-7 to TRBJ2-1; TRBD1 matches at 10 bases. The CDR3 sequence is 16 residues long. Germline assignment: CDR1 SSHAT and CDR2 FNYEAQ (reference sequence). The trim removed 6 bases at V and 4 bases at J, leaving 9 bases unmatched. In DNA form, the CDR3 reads TGTGCCAGCAGTCCGATACCGGGACAGGGGTACAATGAGCAGTTCTTC. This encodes CASSPIPGQGYNEQFF.

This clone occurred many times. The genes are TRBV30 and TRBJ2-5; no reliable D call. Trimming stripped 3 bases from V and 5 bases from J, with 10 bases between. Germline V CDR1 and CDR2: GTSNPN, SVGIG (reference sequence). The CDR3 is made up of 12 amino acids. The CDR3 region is CAWRPAGETQYF. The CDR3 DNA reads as TGTGCCTGGAGACCGGCTGGCGAGACCCAGTACTTC.

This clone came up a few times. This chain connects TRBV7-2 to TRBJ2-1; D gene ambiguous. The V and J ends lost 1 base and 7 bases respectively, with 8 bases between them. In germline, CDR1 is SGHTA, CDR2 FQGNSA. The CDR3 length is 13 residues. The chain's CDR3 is CASSLVSLNEQFF. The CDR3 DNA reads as TGTGCCAGCAGCTTAGTTTCCCTTAATGAGCAGTTCTTC.

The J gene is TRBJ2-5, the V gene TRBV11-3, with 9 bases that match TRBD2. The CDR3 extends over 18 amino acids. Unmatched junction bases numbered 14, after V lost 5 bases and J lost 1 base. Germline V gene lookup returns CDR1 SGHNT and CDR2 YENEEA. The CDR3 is CASSVPGLVTSGQETQYF. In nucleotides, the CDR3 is TGTGCCAGCAGCGTCCCGGGATTGGTGACTAGCGGCCAAGAGACCCAGTACTTC.

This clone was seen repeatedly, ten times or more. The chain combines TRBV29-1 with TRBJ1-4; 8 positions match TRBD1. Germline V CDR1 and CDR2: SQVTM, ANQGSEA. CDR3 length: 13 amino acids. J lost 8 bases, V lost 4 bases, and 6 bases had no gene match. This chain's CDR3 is CSVAGQGGEKLFF. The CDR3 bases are TGCAGCGTTGCTGGACAGGGTGGAGAAAAACTGTTTTTT.

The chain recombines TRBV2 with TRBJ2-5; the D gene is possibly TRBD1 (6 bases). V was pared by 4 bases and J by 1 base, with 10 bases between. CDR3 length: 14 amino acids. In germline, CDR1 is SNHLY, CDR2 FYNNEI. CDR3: CASSAQGPQETQYF. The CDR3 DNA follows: TGTGCCAGCAGTGCCCAGGGGCCCCAAGAGACCCAGTACTTC.

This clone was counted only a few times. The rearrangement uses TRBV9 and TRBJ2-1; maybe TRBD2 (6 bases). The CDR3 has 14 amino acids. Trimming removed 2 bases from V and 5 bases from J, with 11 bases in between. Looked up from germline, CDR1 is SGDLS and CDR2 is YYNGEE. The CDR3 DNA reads TGTGCCAGCAGCGTCGGCGGGATAAACAATGAGCAGTTCTTC. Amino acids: CASSVGGINNEQFF.